Listed here are 11 T cell receptor beta chains from one sample, sequenced in a study of PD-1 blockade in classical Hodgkin lymphoma. Every single patient, without exception, relapsed after autologous stem cell transplantation, and brentuximab vedotin exposure varied. Some clones are missing from TCRdb's copy, which holds only in-frame ones; the method was immunoSEQ multiplex PCR. In the table there are approximately 58,000 clones, roughly 90% of which are singletons. The sequenced sample was peripheral blood mononuclear cells (PBMCs), obtained before the second cycle of nivolumab. These receptor sequences come from a human donor with classical Hodgkin lymphoma.

This chain connects TRBV9 to TRBJ2-7; D is undetermined. V was clipped by 4 bases and J by 5 bases, with 13 bases between them. CDR1 and CDR2 from the germline V gene are SGDLS and YYNGEE. The length of the CDR3 is 13 residues. The CDR3 reads CASSTRTGHEQYF. As DNA, the CDR3 is TGTGCCAGCAGCACCCGGACGGGCCACGAGCAGTACTTC. The whole variable domain, remainder taken from reference TRBV9 and TRBJ2-7, is DSGVTQTPKHLITATGQRVTLRCSPRSGDLSVYWYQQSLDQGLQFLIQYYNGEERAKGNILERFSAQQFPDLHSELNLSSLELGDSALYFCASSTRTGHEQYFGPGTRLTVT.

V gene TRBV11-1 combines with J gene TRBJ1-1; D ambiguous. The CDR3 runs to 15 residues. Deletions cut 2 bases from V and 1 base from J, with 11 bases between. In germline, CDR1 is SGHAT, CDR2 FQDESV (reference sequence). CDR3 amino acids: CASSLRRVGNTEAFF. In nucleotides, the CDR3 is TGTGCCAGCAGCTTACGCCGGGTCGGGAACACTGAAGCTTTCTTT.

V and J are TRBV6-5 and TRBJ1-2, with D uncertain. Trimming removed 4 bases at V and 6 bases at J, with 9 bases between. This CDR3 is 12 amino acids long. Germline V gene lookup returns CDR1 MNHEY and CDR2 SVGAGI. Here the CDR3 DNA reads TGTGCCAGCAGTTTCGGAACCGATGGCTACACCTTC. Protein product: CASSFGTDGYTF.

V usage is TRBV15 and J usage is TRBJ2-3; D not resolved. Looked up from germline, CDR1 is LNHNV and CDR2 is YYDKDF (reference sequence). The CDR3 covers 13 residues. Trimming removed 0 bases at V and 4 bases at J, with 5 bases between. The CDR3 coding sequence is TGTGCCACCAGCAGAGATTTTGCAGATACGCAGTATTTT. Translated, it gives CATSRDFADTQYF.

J is TRBJ2-7 and V is TRBV28; 10 positions agree with TRBD2. V gave up 10 bases and J gave up 6 bases; unmatched junction bases: 12. CDR3 length equals 14 residues. The germline CDR1 and CDR2 sequences are MDHEN and SYDVKM. CDR3 DNA: TGTGCCACCAGGGGGGCTAGCGGGAGTGGCGAGCAGTACTTC. Translated: CATRGASGSGEQYF. Complete variable domain (other parts from reference TRBV28 and TRBJ2-7): DVKVTQSSRYLVKRTGEKVFLECVQDMDHENMFWYRQDPGLGLRLIYFSYDVKMKEKGDIPEGYSVSREKKERFSLILESASTNQTSMYLCATRGASGSGEQYFGPGTRLTVT.

The V gene is TRBV19, the J gene TRBJ1-2; no reliable D call. Germline CDR1 is LNHDA and CDR2 is SQIVND (reference sequence). Trimming stripped 0 bases from V and 2 bases from J, with 16 bases between. The CDR3 extends over 17 amino acids. The CDR3 region has the DNA TGTGCCAGTAGTATAGATCAGCAACTCCAGAGGAACTATGGCTACACCTTC. It codes for CASSIDQQLQRNYGYTF.

This chain links TRBV9 with TRBJ1-3; no reliable D call. V dropped 7 bases and J dropped 2 bases, with 10 bases sitting between them. The CDR3 is made up of 13 amino acids. Germline CDR1 is SGDLS and CDR2 is YYNGEE. CDR3 bases: TGTGCCAGCGGCGGAGAGGCTGGAAACACCATATATTTT. Protein: CASGGEAGNTIYF.

The chain combines TRBV11-3 with TRBJ2-1, with D perhaps TRBD2 (5 bases). V lost 4 bases to trimming and J lost 9 bases, with 19 bases between them. The CDR3 is 15 amino acids. Germline V gene data show CDR1 as SGHNT and CDR2 as YENEEA. The CDR3 spells CASSSTIFGLGEQFF. The CDR3 region has the DNA TGTGCCAGCAGCTCTACCATTTTCGGACTGGGTGAGCAGTTCTTC. Full variable domain (missing parts from reference TRBV11-3 and TRBJ2-1): EAGVVQSPRYKIIEKKQPVAFWCNPISGHNTLYWYLQNLGQGPELLIRYENEEAVDDSQLPKDRFSAERLKGVDSTLKIQPAELGDSAVYLCASSSTIFGLGEQFFGPGTRLTVL.

The V and J genes are TRBV4-1 and TRBJ1-3; D is possibly TRBD1 (5 bases). The CDR3 loop spans 16 amino acids. V was pared by 0 bases and J by 8 bases, with 17 bases between. Germline loops: CDR1 MGHRA, CDR2 YSYEKL. The CDR3 nucleotides are TGCGCCAGCAGCCAAGAAGGGGACCCCAACGCAGACACCATATATTTT. The encoded protein is CASSQEGDPNADTIYF.

This clone was observed a few times. This chain links TRBV5-5 with TRBJ1-4, with 8 bases identical to TRBD1. Germline trimming cut 4 bases from V and 1 base from J; bases unmatched to any gene: 3. CDR3 length: 15 amino acids. In germline, CDR1 is SGHKS, CDR2 YYEKEE (reference sequence). This CDR3 is CASSGQGITNEKLFF. CDR3 bases: TGTGCCAGCAGCGGACAGGGTATAACTAATGAAAAACTGTTTTTT.

This chain uses TRBV27 with TRBJ2-5; TRBD1 is a possible D gene (6 bases). V shed 3 bases and J shed 0 bases, with 8 bases lying between them. This CDR3 is built from 14 residues. In germline, CDR1 is MNHEY, CDR2 SMNVEV (reference sequence). CDR3: CASSFRGYQETQYF. The CDR3, as DNA: TGTGCCAGCAGTTTTAGGGGGTACCAAGAGACCCAGTACTTC.